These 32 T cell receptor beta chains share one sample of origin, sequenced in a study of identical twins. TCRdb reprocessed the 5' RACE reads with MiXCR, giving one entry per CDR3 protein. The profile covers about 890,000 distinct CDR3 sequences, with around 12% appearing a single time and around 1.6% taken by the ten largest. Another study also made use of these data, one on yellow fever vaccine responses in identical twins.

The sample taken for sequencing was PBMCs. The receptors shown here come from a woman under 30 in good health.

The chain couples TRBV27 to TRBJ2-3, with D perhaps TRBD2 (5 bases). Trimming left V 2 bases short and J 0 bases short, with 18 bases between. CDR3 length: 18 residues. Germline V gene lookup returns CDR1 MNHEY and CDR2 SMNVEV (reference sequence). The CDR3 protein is CASSLARGQEYSTDTQYF. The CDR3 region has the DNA TGTGCCAGCAGTTTAGCTCGCGGGCAGGAGTATAGCACAGATACGCAGTATTTT.

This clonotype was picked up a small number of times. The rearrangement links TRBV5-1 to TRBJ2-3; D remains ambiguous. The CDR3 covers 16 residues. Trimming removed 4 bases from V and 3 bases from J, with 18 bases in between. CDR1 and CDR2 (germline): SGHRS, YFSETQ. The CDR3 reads CASSIGTLTGTDTQYF. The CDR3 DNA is TGCGCCAGCAGCATTGGAACACTTACCGGGACAGATACGCAGTATTTT. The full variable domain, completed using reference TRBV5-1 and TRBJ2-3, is KAGVTQTPRYLIKTRGQQVTLSCSPISGHRSVSWYQQTPGQGLQFLFEYFSETQRNKGNFPGRFSGRQFSNSRSEMNVSTLELGDSALYLCASSIGTLTGTDTQYFGPGTRLTVL.

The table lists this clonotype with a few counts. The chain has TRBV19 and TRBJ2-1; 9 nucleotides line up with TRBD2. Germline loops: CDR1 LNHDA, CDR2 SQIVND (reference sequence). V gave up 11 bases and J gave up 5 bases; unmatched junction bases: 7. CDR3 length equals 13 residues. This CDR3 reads CASGASGNNEQFF. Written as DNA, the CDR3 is TGTGCCTCCGGGGCTAGCGGGAACAATGAGCAGTTCTTC.

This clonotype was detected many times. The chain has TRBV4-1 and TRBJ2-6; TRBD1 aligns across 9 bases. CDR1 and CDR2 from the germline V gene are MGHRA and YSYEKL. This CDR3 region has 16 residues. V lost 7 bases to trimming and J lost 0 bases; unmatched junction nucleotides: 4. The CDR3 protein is CASNRGPSSGANVLTF. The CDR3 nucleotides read TGCGCCAGCAACAGGGGGCCTAGCTCTGGGGCCAACGTCCTGACTTTC.

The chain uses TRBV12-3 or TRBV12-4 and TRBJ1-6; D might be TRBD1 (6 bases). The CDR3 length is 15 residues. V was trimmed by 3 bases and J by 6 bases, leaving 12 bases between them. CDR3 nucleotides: TGTGCCAGCAGTTTGGGGGCCTGGGGTAATTCACCCCTCCACTTT. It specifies CASSLGAWGNSPLHF.

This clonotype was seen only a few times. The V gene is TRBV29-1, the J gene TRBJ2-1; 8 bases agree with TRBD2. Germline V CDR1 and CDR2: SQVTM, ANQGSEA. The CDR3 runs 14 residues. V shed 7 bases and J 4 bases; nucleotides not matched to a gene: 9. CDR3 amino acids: CSAPGSGSYNEQFF. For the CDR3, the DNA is TGCAGCGCCCCAGGGAGCGGGAGTTACAATGAGCAGTTCTTC.

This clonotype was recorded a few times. CDR3 nucleotide sequence: TGCAGCGGAGGGACCGGGACAGGGGGCAATGAGCAGTTCTTC. Protein product: CSGGTGTGGNEQFF. The V call is TRBV29-1, the J call TRBJ2-1, with 11 bases fitting TRBD1. The CDR3 contains 14 residues. Losses at the gene ends were 7 bases for V and 6 bases for J; bases not matched to a gene: 8. Germline V CDR1 and CDR2: SQVTM, ANQGSEA.

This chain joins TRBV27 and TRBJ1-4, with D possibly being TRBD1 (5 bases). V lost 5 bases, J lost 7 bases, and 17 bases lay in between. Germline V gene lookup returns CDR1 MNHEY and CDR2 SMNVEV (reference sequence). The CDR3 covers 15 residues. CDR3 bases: TGTGCCAGCAGTCTTCGGGGGGGGTTGAGTGAAAAACTGTTTTTT. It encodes CASSLRGGLSEKLFF.

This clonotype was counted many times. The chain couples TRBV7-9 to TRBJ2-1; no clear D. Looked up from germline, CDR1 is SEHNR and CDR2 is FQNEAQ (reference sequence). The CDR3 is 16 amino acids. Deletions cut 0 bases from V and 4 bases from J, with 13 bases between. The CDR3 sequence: CASSLALEILYNEQFF. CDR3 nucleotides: TGTGCCAGCAGCTTAGCATTAGAGATTTTGTACAATGAGCAGTTCTTC.

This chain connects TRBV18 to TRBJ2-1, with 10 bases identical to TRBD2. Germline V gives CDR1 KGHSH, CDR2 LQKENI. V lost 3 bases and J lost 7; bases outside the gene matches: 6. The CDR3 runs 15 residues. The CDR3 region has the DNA TGTGCCAGCTCACCTTGGGGACTAGCGCAGAATGAGCAGTTCTTC. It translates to CASSPWGLAQNEQFF. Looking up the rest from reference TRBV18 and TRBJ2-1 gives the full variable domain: NAGVMQNPRHLVRRRGQEARLRCSPMKGHSHVYWYRQLPEEGLKFMVYLQKENIIDESGMPKERFSAEFPKEGPSILRIQQVVRGDSAAYFCASSPWGLAQNEQFFGPGTRLTVL.

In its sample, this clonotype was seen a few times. CDR3 protein: CASSLAAGGTQPQHF. DNA of the CDR3: TGTGCCAGCAGCTTGGCCGCAGGGGGCACTCAGCCCCAGCATTTT. J is TRBJ1-5 and V is TRBV5-6, with TRBD1 matching 8 bases. From germline, CDR1 is SGHDT and CDR2 YYEEEE. V trimming: 0 bases; J trimming: 6 bases; junction bases outside the gene matches: 5. This CDR3 spans 15 amino acids.

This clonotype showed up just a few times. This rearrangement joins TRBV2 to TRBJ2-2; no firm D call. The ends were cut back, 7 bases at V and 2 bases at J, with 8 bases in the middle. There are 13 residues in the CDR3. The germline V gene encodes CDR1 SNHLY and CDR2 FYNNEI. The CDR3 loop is CASKILNTGELFF. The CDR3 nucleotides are TGTGCCAGCAAAATCCTTAACACCGGGGAGCTGTTTTTT.

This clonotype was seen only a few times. The DNA of the CDR3 is TGCGCCAGCAGCTTGGTTTCAAGCTCCTACGAGCAGTACTTC. Protein: CASSLVSSSYEQYF. V gene TRBV5-1 combines with J gene TRBJ2-7; the D is unclear. V was cut by 0 bases and J by 0 bases, with 7 bases left in between. The CDR3 is made up of 14 amino acids. Germline V CDR1 and CDR2: SGHRS, YFSETQ.

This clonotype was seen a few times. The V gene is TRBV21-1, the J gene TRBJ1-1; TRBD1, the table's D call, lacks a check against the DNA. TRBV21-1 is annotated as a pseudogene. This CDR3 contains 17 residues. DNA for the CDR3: TGTGCCAGCAGCAAAGGGGACAGGGCGGGAGTGAACACTGAAGCTTTCTTT. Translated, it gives CASSKGDRAGVNTEAFF.

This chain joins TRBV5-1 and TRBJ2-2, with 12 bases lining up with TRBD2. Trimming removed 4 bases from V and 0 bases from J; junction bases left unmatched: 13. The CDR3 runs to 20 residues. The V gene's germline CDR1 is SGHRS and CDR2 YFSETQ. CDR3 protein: CASSKIGTSGLTTNTGELFF. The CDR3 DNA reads TGCGCCAGCAGCAAAATAGGGACTAGCGGGTTAACTACGAACACCGGGGAGCTGTTTTTT. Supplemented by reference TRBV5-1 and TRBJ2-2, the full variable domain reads KAGVTQTPRYLIKTRGQQVTLSCSPISGHRSVSWYQQTPGQGLQFLFEYFSETQRNKGNFPGRFSGRQFSNSRSEMNVSTLELGDSALYLCASSKIGTSGLTTNTGELFFGEGSRLTVL.

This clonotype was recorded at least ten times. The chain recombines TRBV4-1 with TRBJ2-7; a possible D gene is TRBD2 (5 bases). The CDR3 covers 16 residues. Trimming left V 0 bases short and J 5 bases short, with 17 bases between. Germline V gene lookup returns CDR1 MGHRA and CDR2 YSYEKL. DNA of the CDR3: TGCGCCAGCAGCCAAGATCCGGAGAGGGCGCGGCACGAGCAGTACTTC. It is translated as CASSQDPERARHEQYF.

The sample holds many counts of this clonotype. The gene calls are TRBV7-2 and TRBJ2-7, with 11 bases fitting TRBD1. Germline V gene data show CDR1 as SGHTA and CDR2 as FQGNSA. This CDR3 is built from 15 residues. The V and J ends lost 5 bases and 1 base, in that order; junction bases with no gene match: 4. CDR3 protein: CASSRWDRGSYEQYF. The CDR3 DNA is TGTGCCAGCAGCCGTTGGGACAGGGGGTCCTACGAGCAGTACTTC.

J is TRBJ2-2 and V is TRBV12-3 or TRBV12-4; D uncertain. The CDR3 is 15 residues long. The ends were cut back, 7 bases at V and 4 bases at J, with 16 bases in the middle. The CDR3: CASTLSYSSTGELFF. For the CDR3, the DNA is TGTGCCAGCACGCTTTCCTATTCGAGCACCGGGGAGCTGTTTTTT.

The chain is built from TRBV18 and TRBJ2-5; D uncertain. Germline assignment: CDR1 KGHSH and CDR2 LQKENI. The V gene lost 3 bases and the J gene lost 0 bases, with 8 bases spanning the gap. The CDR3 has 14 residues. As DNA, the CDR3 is TGTGCCAGCTCACCCGTTCCGTACCAAGAGACCCAGTACTTC. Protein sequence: CASSPVPYQETQYF.

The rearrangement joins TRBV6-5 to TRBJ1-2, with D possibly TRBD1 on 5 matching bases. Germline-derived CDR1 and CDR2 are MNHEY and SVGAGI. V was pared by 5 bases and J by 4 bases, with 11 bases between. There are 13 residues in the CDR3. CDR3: CASSLQVIYGYTF. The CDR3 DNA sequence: TGTGCCAGCAGTCTACAGGTTATCTATGGCTACACCTTC.

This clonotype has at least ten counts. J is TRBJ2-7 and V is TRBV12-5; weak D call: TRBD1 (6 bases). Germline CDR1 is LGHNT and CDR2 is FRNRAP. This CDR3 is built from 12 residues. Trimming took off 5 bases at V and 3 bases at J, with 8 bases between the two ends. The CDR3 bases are TGTGCTAGTGGTCGGACAGTCTACGAGCAGTACTTC. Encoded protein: CASGRTVYEQYF. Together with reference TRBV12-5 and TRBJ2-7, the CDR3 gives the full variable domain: DARVTQTPRHKVTEMGQEVTMRCQPILGHNTVFWYRQTMMQGLELLAYFRNRAPLDDSGMPKDRFSAEMPDATLATLKIQPSEPRDSAVYFCASGRTVYEQYFGPGTRLTVT.

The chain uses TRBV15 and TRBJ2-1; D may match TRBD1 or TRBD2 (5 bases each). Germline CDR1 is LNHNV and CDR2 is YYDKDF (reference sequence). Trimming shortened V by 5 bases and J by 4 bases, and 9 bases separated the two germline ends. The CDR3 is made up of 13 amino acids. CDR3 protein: CATSGGRYNEQFF. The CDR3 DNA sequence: TGTGCCACCAGCGGGGGAAGGTACAATGAGCAGTTCTTC.

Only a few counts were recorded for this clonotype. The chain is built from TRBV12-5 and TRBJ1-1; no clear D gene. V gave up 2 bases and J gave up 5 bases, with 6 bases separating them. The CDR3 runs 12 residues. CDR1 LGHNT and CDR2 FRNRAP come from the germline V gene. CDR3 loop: CASGLRGTEAFF. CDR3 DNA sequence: TGTGCTAGTGGTTTGCGTGGAACTGAAGCTTTCTTT.

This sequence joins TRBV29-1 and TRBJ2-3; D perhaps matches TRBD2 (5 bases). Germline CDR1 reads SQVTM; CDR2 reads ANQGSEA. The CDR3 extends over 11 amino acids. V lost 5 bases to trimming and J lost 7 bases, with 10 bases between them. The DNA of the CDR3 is TGCAGCGTTCGCCCCGGGAATACGCAGTATTTT. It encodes CSVRPGNTQYF.

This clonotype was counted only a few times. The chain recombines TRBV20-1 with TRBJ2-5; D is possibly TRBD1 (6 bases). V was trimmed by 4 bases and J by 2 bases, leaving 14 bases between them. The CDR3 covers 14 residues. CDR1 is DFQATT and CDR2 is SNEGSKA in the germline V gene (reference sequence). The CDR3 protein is CSANPGQQQETQYF. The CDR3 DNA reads TGCAGTGCTAACCCCGGACAGCAACAAGAGACCCAGTACTTC.

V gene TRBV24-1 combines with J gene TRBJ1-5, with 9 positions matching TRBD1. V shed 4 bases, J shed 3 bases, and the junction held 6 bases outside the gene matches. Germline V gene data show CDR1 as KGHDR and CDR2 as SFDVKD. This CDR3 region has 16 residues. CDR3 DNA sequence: TGTGCCACCAGTGACCCGGGACAGGGAATCAATCAGCCCCAGCATTTT. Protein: CATSDPGQGINQPQHF.

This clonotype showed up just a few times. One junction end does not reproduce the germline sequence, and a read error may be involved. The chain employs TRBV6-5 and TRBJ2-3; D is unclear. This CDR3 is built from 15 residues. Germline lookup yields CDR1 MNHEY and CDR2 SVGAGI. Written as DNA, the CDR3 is TGTGCCAGCAGTGACTCATTGGCCAGCACAGATACGCAGTATTTT. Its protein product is CASSDSLASTDTQYF.

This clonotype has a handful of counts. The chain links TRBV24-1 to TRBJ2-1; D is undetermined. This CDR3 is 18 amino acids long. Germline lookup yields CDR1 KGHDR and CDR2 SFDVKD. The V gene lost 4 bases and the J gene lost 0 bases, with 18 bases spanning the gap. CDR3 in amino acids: CATSDSRFRALSYNEQFF. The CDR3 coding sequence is TGTGCCACCAGTGACTCAAGATTCCGGGCCCTCTCCTACAATGAGCAGTTCTTC.

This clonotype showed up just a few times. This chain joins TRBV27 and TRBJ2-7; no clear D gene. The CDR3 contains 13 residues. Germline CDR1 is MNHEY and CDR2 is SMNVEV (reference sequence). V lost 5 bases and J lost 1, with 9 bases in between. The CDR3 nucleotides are TGTGCCAGCAGTCGAGACGTATCCTACGAGCAGTACTTC. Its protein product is CASSRDVSYEQYF.

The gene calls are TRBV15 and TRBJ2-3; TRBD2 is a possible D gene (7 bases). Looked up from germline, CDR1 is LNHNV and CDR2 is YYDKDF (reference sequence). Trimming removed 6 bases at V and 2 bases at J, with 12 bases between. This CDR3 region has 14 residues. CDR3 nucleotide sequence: TGTGCCACCAGACACGGGGGGCCCACAGATACGCAGTATTTT. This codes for CATRHGGPTDTQYF. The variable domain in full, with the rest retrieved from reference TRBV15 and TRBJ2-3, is DAMVIQNPRYQVTQFGKPVTLSCSQTLNHNVMYWYQQKSSQAPKLLFHYYDKDFNNEADTPDNFQSRRPNTSFCFLDIRSPGLGDTAMYLCATRHGGPTDTQYFGPGTRLTVL.

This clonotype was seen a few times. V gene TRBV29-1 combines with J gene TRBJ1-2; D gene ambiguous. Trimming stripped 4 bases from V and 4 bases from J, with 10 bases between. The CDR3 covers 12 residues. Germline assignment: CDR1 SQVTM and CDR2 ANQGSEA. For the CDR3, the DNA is TGCAGCGTTGGAACAGCCTCCTATGGCTACACCTTC. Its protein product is CSVGTASYGYTF.

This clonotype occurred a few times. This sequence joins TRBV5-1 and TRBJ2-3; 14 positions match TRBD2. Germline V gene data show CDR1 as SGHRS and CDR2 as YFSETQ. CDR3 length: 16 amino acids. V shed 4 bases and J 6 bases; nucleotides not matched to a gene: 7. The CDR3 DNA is TGCGCCAGCAGCGACGGACTAGCGGGAGGTAGGGATACGCAGTATTTT. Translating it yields CASSDGLAGGRDTQYF.